Sequencing of this T cell receptor beta chain was carried out in a study of cytomegalovirus exposure and HLA in healthy donors. Study-level findings and limits: In a later analysis, HLA-C alleles had the fewest associated TCRs, DRB1 alleles the most. In terms of immune exposure information, only CMV serostatus was available.

Germline V gene lookup returns CDR1 SGDLS and CDR2 YYNGEE. V dropped 6 bases and J dropped 0 bases, with 9 bases sitting between them. The CDR3 sequence is 13 residues long. As for this clone: The antigen remains unidentified.

The PCR ran on 60 Vbeta and 13 Jbeta primers. The method was immunoSEQ multiplex PCR; TCRdb's version includes in-frame clones alone and lacks a portion of them. The table shows fewer than 100,000 clones, with 78% occurring only once. This receptor was obtained from an older woman in good health and CMV-seronegative. The genes are TRBV9 and TRBJ1-1; D uncertain. Sequenced input: PBMCs. The CDR3 here is CASTRLLNTEAFF. The CDR3 DNA reads TGTGCCAGCACGAGGTTGCTGAACACTGAAGCTTTCTTT.